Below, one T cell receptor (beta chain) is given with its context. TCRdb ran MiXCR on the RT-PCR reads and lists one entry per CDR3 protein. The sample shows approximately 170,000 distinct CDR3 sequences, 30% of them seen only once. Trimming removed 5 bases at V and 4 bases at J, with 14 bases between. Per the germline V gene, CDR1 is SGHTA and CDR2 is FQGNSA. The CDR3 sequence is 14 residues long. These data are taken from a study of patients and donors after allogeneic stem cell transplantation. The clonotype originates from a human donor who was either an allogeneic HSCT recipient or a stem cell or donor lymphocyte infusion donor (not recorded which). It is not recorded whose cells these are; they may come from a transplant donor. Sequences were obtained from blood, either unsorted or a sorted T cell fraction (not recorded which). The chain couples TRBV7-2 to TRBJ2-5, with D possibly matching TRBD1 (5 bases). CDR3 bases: TGTGCCAGCAGCCCCGACAGACAAAGAGAGACCCAGTACTTC. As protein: CASSPDRQRETQYF. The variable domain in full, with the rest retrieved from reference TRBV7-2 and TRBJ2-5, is GAGVSQSPSNKVTEKGKDVELRCDPISGHTALYWYRQSLGQGLEFLIYFQGNSAPDKSGLPSDRFSAERTGGSVSTLTIQRTQQEDSAVYLCASSPDRQRETQYFGPGTRLLVL.